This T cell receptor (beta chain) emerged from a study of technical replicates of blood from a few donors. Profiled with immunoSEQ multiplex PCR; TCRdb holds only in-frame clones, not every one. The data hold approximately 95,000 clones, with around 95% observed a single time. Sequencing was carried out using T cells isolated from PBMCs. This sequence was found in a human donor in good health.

This CDR3 reads CASSPLGQGSYEQYF. The CDR3 bases are TGTGCCAGCTCACCGCTTGGACAGGGGTCCTACGAGCAGTACTTC. This chain joins TRBV18 and TRBJ2-7, with TRBD1 matching over 9 bases. Germline lookup yields CDR1 KGHSH and CDR2 LQKENI. The V gene end was trimmed by 3 bases and the J gene end by 1 base; junction bases not matched to a gene: 4. This CDR3 is 15 amino acids long.